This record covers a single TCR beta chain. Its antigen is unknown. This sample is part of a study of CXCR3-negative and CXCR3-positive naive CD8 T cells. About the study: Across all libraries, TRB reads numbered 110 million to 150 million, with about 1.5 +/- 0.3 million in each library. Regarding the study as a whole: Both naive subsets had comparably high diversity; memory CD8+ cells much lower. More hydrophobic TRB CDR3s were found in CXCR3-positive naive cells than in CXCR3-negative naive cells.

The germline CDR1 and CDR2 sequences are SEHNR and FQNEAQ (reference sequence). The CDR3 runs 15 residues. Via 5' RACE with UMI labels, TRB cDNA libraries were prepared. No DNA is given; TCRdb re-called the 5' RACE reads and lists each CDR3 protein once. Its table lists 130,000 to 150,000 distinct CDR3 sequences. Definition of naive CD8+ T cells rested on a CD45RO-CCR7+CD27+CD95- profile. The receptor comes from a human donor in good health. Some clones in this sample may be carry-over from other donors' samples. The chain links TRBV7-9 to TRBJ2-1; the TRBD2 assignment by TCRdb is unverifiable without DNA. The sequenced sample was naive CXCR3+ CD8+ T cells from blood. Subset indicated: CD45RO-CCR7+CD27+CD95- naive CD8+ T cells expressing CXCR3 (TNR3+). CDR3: CASSSSSAAYNEQFF.